The 11 T cell receptor beta chains listed next were all sequenced from one sample in a study of cytomegalovirus exposure and HLA in healthy donors. Amplification used 60 Vbeta primers and 13 Jbeta primers. The data were produced by immunoSEQ multiplex PCR, yet TCRdb's version contains in-frame clones alone and is incomplete. The sample totals fewer than 150,000 clones. The specimen sequenced was PBMCs. These receptor sequences come from a man aged 40-49 years in good health and CMV-seronegative.

V is TRBV19 and J is TRBJ1-6; 11 bases are shared with TRBD1. The CDR3 length is 14 residues. V lost 5 bases and J lost 8; bases outside the gene matches: 2. Germline CDR1 is LNHDA and CDR2 is SQIVND (reference sequence). In nucleotides, the CDR3 is TGTGCCAGTAGTTTGGGACAGGGGGATTCACCCCTCCACTTT. Amino acids: CASSLGQGDSPLHF.

The V call is TRBV5-4, the J call TRBJ2-7; TRBD1 matches 8 bases. In germline, CDR1 is SGHNT, CDR2 YYREEE (reference sequence). J was trimmed by 2 bases and V by 4 bases; bases with no gene match: 8. This CDR3 comprises 15 residues. The DNA for the CDR3 is TGTGCCAGCAGCCGCCCAGAACAGGGGGCCTACGAGCAGTACTTC. This gives the protein CASSRPEQGAYEQYF.

The V gene is TRBV5-1, the J gene TRBJ1-4; no clear D. Trimming cost V 4 bases and J 0 bases, with 10 bases left between them. Germline CDR1 is SGHRS and CDR2 is YFSETQ. CDR3 length: 15 residues. The CDR3 here is CASSGDSATNEKLFF. The CDR3 DNA follows: TGCGCCAGCAGCGGTGACTCTGCAACTAATGAAAAACTGTTTTTT.

V and J are TRBV5-1 and TRBJ1-1, with D possibly matching TRBD1 (6 bases). The germline gives CDR1 SGHRS, CDR2 YFSETQ. The CDR3 runs to 13 residues. Trimming took 3 bases from V and 1 from J, leaving 7 bases between them. The CDR3 protein is CASSWGQNTEAFF. The CDR3 region has the DNA TGCGCCAGCAGCTGGGGACAGAACACTGAAGCTTTCTTT.

The chain links TRBV19 to TRBJ1-2; perhaps TRBD1 as D (5 bases). V was shortened by 2 bases and J by 4 bases, with 11 bases between the two germline ends. The CDR3 length is 14 residues. Germline V gene data show CDR1 as LNHDA and CDR2 as SQIVND (reference sequence). CDR3 DNA: TGTGCCAGTAGTATACCAGGGAGGGGCTATGGCTACACCTTC. Translated: CASSIPGRGYGYTF.

The chain carries TRBV5-1 and TRBJ1-1, with 12 bases aligning to TRBD1. Germline V gives CDR1 SGHRS, CDR2 YFSETQ. The CDR3 length is 15 residues. V was clipped by 4 bases and J by 2 bases; unmatched bases: 3. The CDR3: CASSAGTGGNTEAFF. The CDR3 nucleotides read TGCGCCAGCAGCGCTGGGACAGGGGGCAACACTGAAGCTTTCTTT.

The rearrangement joins TRBV28 to TRBJ2-7; tentatively, D is TRBD2 (5 bases). The V gene's germline CDR1 is MDHEN and CDR2 SYDVKM. Trimming took off 3 bases at V and 3 bases at J, with 12 bases between the two ends. The CDR3 covers 14 residues. CDR3 DNA sequence: TGTGCCAGCAGTTTCGGACTGTTATTCTACGAGCAGTACTTC. This translates into CASSFGLLFYEQYF.

The rearrangement joins TRBV29-1 to TRBJ2-3, with 7 bases identical to TRBD1. Trimming cost V 3 bases and J 3 bases; bases outside gene matches: 9. The CDR3 is 15 amino acids. CDR1 and CDR2 from the germline V gene are SQVTM and ANQGSEA. CDR3 in amino acids: CSVEWRGGGTDTQYF. The CDR3 bases are TGCAGCGTTGAGTGGAGAGGGGGCGGGACAGATACGCAGTATTTT.

The genes are TRBV4-1 and TRBJ1-1; TRBD1 matches 9 bases. CDR1 MGHRA and CDR2 YSYEKL come from the germline V gene. Trimming cost V 2 bases and J 5 bases; bases outside gene matches: 9. This CDR3 contains 16 residues. In DNA form, the CDR3 reads TGCGCCAGCAGCCAATCTTCACAGGGGGCGCGTACTGAAGCTTTCTTT. It specifies CASSQSSQGARTEAFF.

The V gene is TRBV5-1, the J gene TRBJ2-7, with TRBD1 matching over 7 bases. This CDR3 is 14 amino acids long. Trimming at V came to 3 bases and at J to 5 bases, leaving 8 bases not matched to a gene. Looked up from germline, CDR1 is SGHRS and CDR2 is YFSETQ. The CDR3 protein is CASSSRQGHDEQYF. CDR3 nucleotides: TGCGCCAGCAGCTCCCGACAGGGTCACGACGAGCAGTACTTC.

J is TRBJ1-6 and V is TRBV7-9, with TRBD1 matching 7 bases. Germline loops: CDR1 SEHNR, CDR2 FQNEAQ (reference sequence). The ends lost 5 bases at V and 9 bases at J; junction bases unmatched: 7. This CDR3 is built from 14 residues. DNA of the CDR3: TGTGCCAGCAGCCCCCCCGACAGGGCTTCACCCCTCCACTTT. Translation: CASSPPDRASPLHF. Filled out from reference TRBV7-9 and TRBJ1-6, the complete variable domain reads DTGVSQNPRHKITKRGQNVTFRCDPISEHNRLYWYRQTLGQGPEFLTYFQNEAQLEKSRLLSDRFSAERPKGSFSTLEIQRTEQGDSAMYLCASSPPDRASPLHFGNGTRLTVT.